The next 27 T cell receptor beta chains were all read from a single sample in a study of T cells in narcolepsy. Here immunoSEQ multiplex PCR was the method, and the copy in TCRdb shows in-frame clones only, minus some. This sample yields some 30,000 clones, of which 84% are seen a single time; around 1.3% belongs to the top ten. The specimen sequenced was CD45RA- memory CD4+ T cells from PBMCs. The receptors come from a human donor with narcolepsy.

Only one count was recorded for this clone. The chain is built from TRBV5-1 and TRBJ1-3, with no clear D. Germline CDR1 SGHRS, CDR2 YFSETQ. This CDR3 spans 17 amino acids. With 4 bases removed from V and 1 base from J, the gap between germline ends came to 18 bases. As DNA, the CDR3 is TGCGCCAGCAGCAGAACGTCCTTACAAAGGTCTGGAAACACCATATATTTT. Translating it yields CASSRTSLQRSGNTIYF.

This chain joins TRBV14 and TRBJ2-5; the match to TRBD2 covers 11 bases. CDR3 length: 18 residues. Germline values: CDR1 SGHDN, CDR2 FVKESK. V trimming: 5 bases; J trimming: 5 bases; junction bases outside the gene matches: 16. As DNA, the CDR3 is TGTGCCAGCAGCTCCCGCCTTCTAGCGGGGGGCCGCGGGGAGACCCAGTACTTC. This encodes CASSSRLLAGGRGETQYF.

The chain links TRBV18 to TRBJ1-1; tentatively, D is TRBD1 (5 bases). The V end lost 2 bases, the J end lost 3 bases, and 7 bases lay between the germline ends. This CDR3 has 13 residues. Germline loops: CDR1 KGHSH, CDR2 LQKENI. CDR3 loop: CASSPVQDTEAFF. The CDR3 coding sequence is TGTGCCAGCTCACCAGTACAGGACACTGAAGCTTTCTTT.

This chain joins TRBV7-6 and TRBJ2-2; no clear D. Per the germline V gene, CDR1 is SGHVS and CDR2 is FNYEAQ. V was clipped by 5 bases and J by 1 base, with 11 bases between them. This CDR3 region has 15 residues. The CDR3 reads CASSPRPKNTGELFF. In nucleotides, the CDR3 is TGTGCCAGCAGCCCACGGCCGAAGAACACCGGGGAGCTGTTTTTT.

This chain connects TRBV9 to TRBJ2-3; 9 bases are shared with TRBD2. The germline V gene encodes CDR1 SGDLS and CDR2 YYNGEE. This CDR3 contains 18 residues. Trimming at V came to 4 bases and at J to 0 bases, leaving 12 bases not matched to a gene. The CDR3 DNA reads TGTGCCAGCAGCCCGATTGCGGGGGGGATTCTTAGCACAGATACGCAGTATTTT. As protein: CASSPIAGGILSTDTQYF.

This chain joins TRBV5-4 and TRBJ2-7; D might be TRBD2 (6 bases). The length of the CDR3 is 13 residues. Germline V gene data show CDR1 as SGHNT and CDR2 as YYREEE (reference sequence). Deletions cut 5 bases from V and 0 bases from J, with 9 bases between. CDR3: CASRGGNSYEQYF. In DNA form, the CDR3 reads TGTGCCAGCAGGGGGGGTAACTCCTACGAGCAGTACTTC. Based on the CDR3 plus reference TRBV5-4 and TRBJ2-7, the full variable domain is ETGVTQSPTHLIKTRGQQVTLRCSSQSGHNTVSWYQQALGQGPQFIFQYYREEENGRGNFPPRFSGLQFPNYSSELNVNALELDDSALYLCASRGGNSYEQYFGPGTRLTVT.

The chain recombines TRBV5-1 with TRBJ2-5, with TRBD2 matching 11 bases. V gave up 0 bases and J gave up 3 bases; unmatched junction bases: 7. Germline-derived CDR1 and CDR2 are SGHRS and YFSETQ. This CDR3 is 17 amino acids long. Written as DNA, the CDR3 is TGCGCCAGCAGCTTGGGTCCTAGCGGGGGGCTCGAAGAGACCCAGTACTTC. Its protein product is CASSLGPSGGLEETQYF.

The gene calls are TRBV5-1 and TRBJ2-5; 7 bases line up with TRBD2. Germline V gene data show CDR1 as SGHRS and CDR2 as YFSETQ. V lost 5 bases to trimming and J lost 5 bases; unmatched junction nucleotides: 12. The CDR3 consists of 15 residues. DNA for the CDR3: TGCGCCAGCAGACGGGAAGGGGCGCGGGGGGAGACCCAGTACTTC. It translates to CASRREGARGETQYF.

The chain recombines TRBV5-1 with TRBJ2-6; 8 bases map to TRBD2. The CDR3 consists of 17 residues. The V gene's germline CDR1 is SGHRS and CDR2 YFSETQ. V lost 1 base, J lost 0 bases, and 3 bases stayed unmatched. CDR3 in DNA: TGCGCCAGCAGCTTGAGACTAGCGAACTCTGGGGCCAACGTCCTGACTTTC. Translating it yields CASSLRLANSGANVLTF.

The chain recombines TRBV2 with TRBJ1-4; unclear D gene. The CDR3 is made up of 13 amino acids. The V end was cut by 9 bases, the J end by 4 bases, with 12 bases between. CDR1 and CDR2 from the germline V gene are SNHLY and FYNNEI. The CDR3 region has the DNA TGTGCCAGTTGTCTTGGCAATAATGAAAAACTGTTTTTT. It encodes CASCLGNNEKLFF. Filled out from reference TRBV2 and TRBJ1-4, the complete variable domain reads EPEVTQTPSHQVTQMGQEVILRCVPISNHLYFYWYRQILGQKVEFLVSFYNNEISEKSEIFDDQFSVERPDGSNFTLKIRSTKLEDSAMYFCASCLGNNEKLFFGSGTQLSVL.

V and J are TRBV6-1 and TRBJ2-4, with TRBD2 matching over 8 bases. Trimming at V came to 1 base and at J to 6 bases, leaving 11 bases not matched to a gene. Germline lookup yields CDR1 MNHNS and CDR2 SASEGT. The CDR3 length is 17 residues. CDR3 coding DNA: TGTGCCAGCAGTGAAGTCGGGGGGGGACTCACGGCAAACATTCAGTACTTC. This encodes CASSEVGGGLTANIQYF.

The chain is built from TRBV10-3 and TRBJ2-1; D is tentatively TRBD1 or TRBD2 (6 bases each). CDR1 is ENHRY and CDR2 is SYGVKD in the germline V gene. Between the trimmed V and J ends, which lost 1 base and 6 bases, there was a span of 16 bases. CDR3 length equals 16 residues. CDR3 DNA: TGTGCCATCAGTGAGTTGGGACATGGAGGGAGCAATGAGCAGTTCTTC. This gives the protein CAISELGHGGSNEQFF.

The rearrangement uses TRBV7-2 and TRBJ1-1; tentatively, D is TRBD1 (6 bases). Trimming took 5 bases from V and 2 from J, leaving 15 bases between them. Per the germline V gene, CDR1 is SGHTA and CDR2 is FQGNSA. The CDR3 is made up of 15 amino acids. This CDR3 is CASSIYLQGNTEAFF. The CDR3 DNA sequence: TGTGCCAGCAGCATTTACTTACAGGGTAACACTGAAGCTTTCTTT.

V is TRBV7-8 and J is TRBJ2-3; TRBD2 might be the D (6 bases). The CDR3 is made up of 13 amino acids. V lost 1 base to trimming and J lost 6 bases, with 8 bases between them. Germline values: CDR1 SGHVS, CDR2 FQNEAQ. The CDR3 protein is CASSLEGLDTQYF. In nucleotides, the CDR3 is TGTGCCAGCAGCTTAGAGGGACTTGATACGCAGTATTTT.

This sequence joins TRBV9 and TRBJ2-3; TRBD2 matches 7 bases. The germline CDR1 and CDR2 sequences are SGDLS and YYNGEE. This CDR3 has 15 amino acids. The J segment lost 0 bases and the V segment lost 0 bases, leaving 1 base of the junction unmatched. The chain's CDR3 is CASSVVRGSTDTQYF. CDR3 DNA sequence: TGTGCCAGCAGCGTAGTGCGGGGGAGCACAGATACGCAGTATTTT.

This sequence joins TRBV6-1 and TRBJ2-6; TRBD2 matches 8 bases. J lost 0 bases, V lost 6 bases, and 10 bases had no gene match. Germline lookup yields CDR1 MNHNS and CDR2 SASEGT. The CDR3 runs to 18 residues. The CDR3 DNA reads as TGTGCCAGCAGCGAACTAGCGGCCCCAAGCTCTGGGGCCAACGTCCTGACTTTC. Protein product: CASSELAAPSSGANVLTF.

CDR3 DNA sequence: TGCGCCAGCACCGGGGGGGTCCGGGGGAGATATCAGCCCCAGCATTTT. It is translated as CASTGGVRGRYQPQHF. This chain uses TRBV23-1 with TRBJ1-5, with D perhaps matching TRBD1 (5 bases). TRBV23-1 is noted as an ORF with a role that remains uncertain. Trimming removed 7 bases from V and 5 bases from J, with 21 bases in between. The CDR3 has 16 amino acids.

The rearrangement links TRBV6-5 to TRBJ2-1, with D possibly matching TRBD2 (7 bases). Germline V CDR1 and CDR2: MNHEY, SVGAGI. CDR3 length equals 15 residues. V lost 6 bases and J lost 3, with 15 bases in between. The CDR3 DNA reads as TGTGCCAGCAGCGGAGGGGGGGCCAACTACAATGAGCAGTTCTTC. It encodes CASSGGGANYNEQFF.

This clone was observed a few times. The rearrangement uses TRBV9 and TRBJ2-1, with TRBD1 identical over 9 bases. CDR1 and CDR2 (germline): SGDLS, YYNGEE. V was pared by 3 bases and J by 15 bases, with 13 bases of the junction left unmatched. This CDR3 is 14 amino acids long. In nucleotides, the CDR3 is TGTGCCAGCAGCGCCCAGGTCGTTGGGACAGGGTTGTTCTTC. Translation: CASSAQVVGTGLFF.

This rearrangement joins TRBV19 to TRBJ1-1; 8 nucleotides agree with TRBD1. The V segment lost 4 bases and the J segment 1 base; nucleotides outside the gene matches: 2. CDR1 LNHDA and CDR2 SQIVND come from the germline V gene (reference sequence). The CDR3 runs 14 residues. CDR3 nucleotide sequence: TGTGCCAGTAGTAGCGGGACAGGGAACACTGAAGCTTTCTTT. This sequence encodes CASSSGTGNTEAFF.

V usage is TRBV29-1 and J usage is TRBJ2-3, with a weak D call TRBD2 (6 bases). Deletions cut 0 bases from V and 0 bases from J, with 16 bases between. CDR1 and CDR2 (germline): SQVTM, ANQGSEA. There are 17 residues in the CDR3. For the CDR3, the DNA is TGCAGCGTTGAAGATTTTTGGGAGGAGAGTAGCACAGATACGCAGTATTTT. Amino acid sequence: CSVEDFWEESSTDTQYF.

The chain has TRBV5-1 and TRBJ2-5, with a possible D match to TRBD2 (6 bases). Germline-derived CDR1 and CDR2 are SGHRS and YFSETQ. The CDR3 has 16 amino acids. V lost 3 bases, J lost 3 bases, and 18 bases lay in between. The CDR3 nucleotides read TGCGCCAGCAGCTCAAAGGGCGGGACGGTAAAAGAGACCCAGTACTTC. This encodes CASSSKGGTVKETQYF.

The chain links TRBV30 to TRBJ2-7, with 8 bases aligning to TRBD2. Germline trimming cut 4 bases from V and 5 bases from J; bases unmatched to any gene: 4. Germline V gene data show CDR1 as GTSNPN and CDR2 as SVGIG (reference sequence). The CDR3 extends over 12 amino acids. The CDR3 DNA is TGTGCCTGGACGACTAGCGCACACGAGCAGTACTTC. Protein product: CAWTTSAHEQYF.

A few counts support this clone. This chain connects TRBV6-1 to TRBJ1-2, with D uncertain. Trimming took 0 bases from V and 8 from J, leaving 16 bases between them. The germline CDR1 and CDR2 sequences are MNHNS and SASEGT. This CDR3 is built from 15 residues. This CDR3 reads CASSEASGQAGGYTF. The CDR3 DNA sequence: TGTGCCAGCAGTGAAGCTTCAGGCCAGGCGGGGGGCTACACCTTC.

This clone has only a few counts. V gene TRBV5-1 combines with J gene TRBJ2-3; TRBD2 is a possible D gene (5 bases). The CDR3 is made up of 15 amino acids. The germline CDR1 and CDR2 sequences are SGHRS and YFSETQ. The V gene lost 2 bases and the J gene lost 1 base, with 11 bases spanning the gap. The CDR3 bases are TGCGCCAGCAGCTTCCGGCCGAGGGGCACAGATACGCAGTATTTT. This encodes CASSFRPRGTDTQYF.

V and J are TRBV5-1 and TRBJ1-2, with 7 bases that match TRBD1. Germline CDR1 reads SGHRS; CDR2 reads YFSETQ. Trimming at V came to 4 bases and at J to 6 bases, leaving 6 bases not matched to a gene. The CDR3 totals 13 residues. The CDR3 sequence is CASSLQGQNGYTF. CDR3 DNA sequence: TGCGCCAGCAGCCTACAGGGGCAGAATGGCTACACCTTC.

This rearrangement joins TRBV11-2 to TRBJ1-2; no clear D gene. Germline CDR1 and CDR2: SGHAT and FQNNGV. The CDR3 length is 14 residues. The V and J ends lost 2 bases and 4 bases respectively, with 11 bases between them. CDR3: CASSLNGLLYGYTF. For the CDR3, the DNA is TGTGCCAGCAGCTTAAACGGACTCCTCTATGGCTACACCTTC.